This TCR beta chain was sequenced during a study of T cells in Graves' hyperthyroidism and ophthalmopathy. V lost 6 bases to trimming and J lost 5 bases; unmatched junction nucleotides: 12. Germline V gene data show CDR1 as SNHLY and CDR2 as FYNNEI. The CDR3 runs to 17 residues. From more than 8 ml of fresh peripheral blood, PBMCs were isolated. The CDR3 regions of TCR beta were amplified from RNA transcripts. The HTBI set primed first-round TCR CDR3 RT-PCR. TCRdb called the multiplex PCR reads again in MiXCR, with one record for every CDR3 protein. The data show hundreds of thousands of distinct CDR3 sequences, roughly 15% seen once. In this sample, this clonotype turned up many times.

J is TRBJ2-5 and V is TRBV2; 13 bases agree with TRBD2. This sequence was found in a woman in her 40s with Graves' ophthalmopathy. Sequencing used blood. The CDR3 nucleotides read TGTGCCAGCAGCGACGGACTAGCGGGAGTAGTAGGGGAGACCCAGTACTTC. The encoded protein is CASSDGLAGVVGETQYF.